These 20 T cell receptor beta chains originate from one sample sequenced in a study of shared clonotypes between healthy human individuals. The assay was immunoSEQ multiplex PCR, and TCRdb's table has in-frame clones only and misses some. The sample records about 680,000 clones, roughly 78% being singletons. The sample consisted of memory CD4+ T cells sorted from blood. Indicated subset: CD45RA-negative fraction. The receptors here all came from a woman aged 25 to 39 in good health.

This clone was seen a few times. The chain has TRBV5-1 and TRBJ2-6, with TRBD1 matching 11 bases. CDR1 is SGHRS and CDR2 is YFSETQ in the germline V gene. There are 18 residues in the CDR3. Trimming cost V 4 bases and J 0 bases; bases outside gene matches: 6. The CDR3 bases are TGCGCCAGCAGCCCAAGGACAGGGGGCACCTCTGGGGCCAACGTCCTGACTTTC. Translated, it gives CASSPRTGGTSGANVLTF.

The chain has TRBV7-2 and TRBJ2-3; 9 nucleotides align to TRBD1. V lost 5 bases to trimming and J lost 4 bases; unmatched junction nucleotides: 7. Germline loops: CDR1 SGHTA, CDR2 FQGNSA. The CDR3 covers 15 residues. DNA for the CDR3: TGTGCCAGCAGCGTGCAGCGACAGGGGGCAGATACGCAGTATTTT. Its protein product is CASSVQRQGADTQYF.

The gene calls are TRBV2 and TRBJ1-2; D is unresolved. The CDR3 contains 12 residues. The germline CDR1 and CDR2 sequences are SNHLY and FYNNEI. Between the trimmed V and J ends, which lost 3 bases and 6 bases, there was a span of 8 bases. CDR3 sequence reads: CASSDKSNGYTF. CDR3 DNA sequence: TGTGCCAGCAGTGACAAGTCTAATGGCTACACCTTC.

The CDR3 DNA follows: TGTGCCAGCACCCGGGACGGCAGCTCCTACAATGAGCAGTTCTTC. Translating gives CASTRDGSSYNEQFF. J is TRBJ2-1 and V is TRBV2; D may correspond to TRBD1 or TRBD2 (5 bases each). V lost 7 bases and J 0 bases, leaving 13 bases between the germline ends. Looked up from germline, CDR1 is SNHLY and CDR2 is FYNNEI. The CDR3 sequence is 15 residues long.

The V and J genes are TRBV7-2 and TRBJ2-2, with D possibly being TRBD2 (6 bases). From germline, CDR1 is SGHTA and CDR2 FQGNSA. Trimming removed 6 bases from V and 1 base from J, with 12 bases in between. CDR3 length: 15 amino acids. Here the CDR3 reads CASRLSGRNTGELFF. The CDR3 DNA follows: TGTGCCAGCAGACTATCCGGGAGGAACACCGGGGAGCTGTTTTTT. The full variable domain, rest sourced from reference TRBV7-2 and TRBJ2-2, is GAGVSQSPSNKVTEKGKDVELRCDPISGHTALYWYRQSLGQGLEFLIYFQGNSAPDKSGLPSDRFSAERTGGSVSTLTIQRTQQEDSAVYLCASRLSGRNTGELFFGEGSRLTVL.

This clone was observed a handful of times. This rearrangement joins TRBV6-5 to TRBJ1-4, with a weak D call TRBD1 (5 bases). Trimming removed 6 bases at V and 3 bases at J, with 11 bases between. Germline CDR1 reads MNHEY; CDR2 reads SVGAGI. The CDR3 sequence is 14 residues long. The CDR3 sequence: CASSPGRANEKLFF. The CDR3 DNA follows: TGTGCCAGCAGCCCGGGACGGGCTAATGAAAAACTGTTTTTT.

Ten or more counts support this clone. This chain uses TRBV7-9 with TRBJ1-1, with 8 bases fitting TRBD1. V gave up 2 bases and J gave up 8 bases; unmatched junction bases: 13. The CDR3 sequence is 16 residues long. Germline CDR1 is SEHNR and CDR2 is FQNEAQ (reference sequence). CDR3 protein: CASSLWGGQGGLEAFF. The CDR3 DNA reads TGTGCCAGCAGCTTATGGGGAGGACAGGGTGGGCTGGAAGCTTTCTTT.

The rearrangement uses TRBV7-9 and TRBJ2-7; 7 bases match TRBD1. Germline trimming cut 5 bases from V and 2 bases from J; bases unmatched to any gene: 6. The CDR3 totals 14 residues. Per germline, CDR1 SEHNR and CDR2 FQNEAQ (reference sequence). This CDR3 is CASSPRTGTYEQYF. CDR3 bases: TGTGCCAGCAGCCCCCGGACAGGAACCTACGAGCAGTACTTC.

The gene calls are TRBV6-5 and TRBJ1-5; weak D call: TRBD1 (6 bases). This CDR3 contains 14 residues. Looked up from germline, CDR1 is MNHEY and CDR2 is SVGAGI. The V end lost 6 bases, the J end lost 5 bases, and 14 bases lay between the germline ends. CDR3 coding DNA: TGTGCCAGCAGCCTAGGACAGACGGATCAGCCCCAGCATTTT. Its translation is CASSLGQTDQPQHF.

This clone has more than one count but fewer than ten. This chain links TRBV30 with TRBJ1-2; D is unclear. CDR1 is GTSNPN, CDR2 SVGIG, per germline (reference sequence). V was trimmed by 2 bases and J by 0 bases, leaving 10 bases between them. This CDR3 spans 14 amino acids. DNA of the CDR3: TGTGCCTGGAGTTCGGACGGTGCTAACTATGGCTACACCTTC. Translated, it gives CAWSSDGANYGYTF.

The V gene is TRBV28, the J gene TRBJ2-2, with TRBD2 as a possible D gene (5 bases). Germline lookup yields CDR1 MDHEN and CDR2 SYDVKM. V lost 6 bases, J lost 4 bases, and 12 bases lay in between. The CDR3 is made up of 14 amino acids. In DNA form, the CDR3 reads TGTGCCAGCAGCGAAAACGGGGTCACCGGGGAGCTGTTTTTT. Amino acids: CASSENGVTGELFF.

There are a few counts of this clone. The rearrangement joins TRBV11-3 to TRBJ2-3; D is ambiguous. V was trimmed by 2 bases and J by 4 bases, leaving 7 bases between them. Per germline, CDR1 SGHNT and CDR2 YENEEA. The CDR3 has 13 amino acids. Here the CDR3 DNA reads TGTGCCAGCAGCTTAAACGCGGCAGATACGCAGTATTTT. This gives the protein CASSLNAADTQYF.

The chain carries TRBV28 and TRBJ2-4, with D maybe TRBD2 (6 bases). The germline V and J ends were trimmed by 7 bases and 6 bases, with 19 bases remaining between them. Germline assignment: CDR1 MDHEN and CDR2 SYDVKM. CDR3 length: 15 residues. The CDR3 DNA reads as TGTGCCAGCACCAACAATATGGACGGGGGAAACATTCAGTACTTC. Its translation is CASTNNMDGGNIQYF.

The gene calls are TRBV5-6 and TRBJ2-5; 7 bases are shared with TRBD1. CDR1 and CDR2 (germline): SGHDT, YYEEEE. The CDR3 sequence is 15 residues long. J gave up 7 bases and V 4 bases, and 13 bases lay outside the gene matches. CDR3 sequence (DNA): TGTGCCAGCAGCACATACAGGGGCTCCCCGGGGACCCAGTACTTC. Its translation: CASSTYRGSPGTQYF.

Note on this clone: Additional DNA sequences in this sample encode the identical CDR3. The chain carries TRBV18 and TRBJ2-3; 8 bases are shared with TRBD2. Germline-derived CDR1 and CDR2 are KGHSH and LQKENI. J gave up 6 bases and V 3 bases, and 8 bases lay outside the gene matches. This CDR3 region has 15 residues. This chain's CDR3 is CASSPELAGTDTQYF. Written as DNA, the CDR3 is TGTGCCAGCTCACCTGAGCTAGCGGGTACCGATACGCAGTATTTT.

J is TRBJ1-5 and V is TRBV7-2; D is unresolved. CDR1 is SGHTA, CDR2 FQGNSA, per germline. V lost 5 bases, J lost 9 bases, and 17 bases lay in between. The CDR3 spans 14 residues. The CDR3 region is CASSGPGSDLPQHF. CDR3 in DNA: TGTGCCAGCAGCGGACCGGGCTCCGATTTGCCCCAGCATTTT. Using reference TRBV7-2 and TRBJ1-5 for the parts outside the CDR3, the full variable domain is GAGVSQSPSNKVTEKGKDVELRCDPISGHTALYWYRQSLGQGLEFLIYFQGNSAPDKSGLPSDRFSAERTGGSVSTLTIQRTQQEDSAVYLCASSGPGSDLPQHFGDGTRLSIL.

The chain has TRBV27 and TRBJ1-4, with 10 positions matching TRBD1. With 2 bases clipped from V and 6 bases from J, the junction kept 3 bases outside the gene matches. CDR1 and CDR2 (germline): MNHEY, SMNVEV (reference sequence). This CDR3 region has 15 residues. The CDR3 sequence is CASSLAGQGYEKLFF. As DNA, the CDR3 is TGTGCCAGCAGTTTAGCGGGACAGGGGTATGAAAAACTGTTTTTT.

This clone has only one observation. The V gene is TRBV5-1, the J gene TRBJ1-1, with D perhaps TRBD1 (6 bases). The CDR3 is 15 residues long. Germline V gives CDR1 SGHRS, CDR2 YFSETQ. V was pared by 1 base and J by 5 bases, with 15 bases between. CDR3 DNA sequence: TGCGCCAGCAGCTTGAGATTTCAGGGGCGGACTGAAGCTTTCTTT. Its translation: CASSLRFQGRTEAFF.

This chain links TRBV7-2 with TRBJ1-5; D may be TRBD1 (5 bases). Trimming removed 5 bases at V and 3 bases at J, with 14 bases between. Germline V gene lookup returns CDR1 SGHTA and CDR2 FQGNSA. The CDR3 sequence is 15 residues long. The CDR3 DNA reads as TGTGCCAGCAGCCTAGAGGGGATTAACAATCAGCCCCAGCATTTT. Translated, it gives CASSLEGINNQPQHF.

The V and J genes are TRBV7-9 and TRBJ1-1; possible D gene TRBD1, 6 bases. The CDR3 totals 15 residues. The V gene lost 3 bases and the J gene lost 5 bases, with 16 bases spanning the gap. Germline V gives CDR1 SEHNR, CDR2 FQNEAQ (reference sequence). This CDR3 reads CASSFDGGFRTEAFF. CDR3 bases: TGTGCCAGCAGCTTCGATGGGGGCTTTCGTACTGAAGCTTTCTTT.